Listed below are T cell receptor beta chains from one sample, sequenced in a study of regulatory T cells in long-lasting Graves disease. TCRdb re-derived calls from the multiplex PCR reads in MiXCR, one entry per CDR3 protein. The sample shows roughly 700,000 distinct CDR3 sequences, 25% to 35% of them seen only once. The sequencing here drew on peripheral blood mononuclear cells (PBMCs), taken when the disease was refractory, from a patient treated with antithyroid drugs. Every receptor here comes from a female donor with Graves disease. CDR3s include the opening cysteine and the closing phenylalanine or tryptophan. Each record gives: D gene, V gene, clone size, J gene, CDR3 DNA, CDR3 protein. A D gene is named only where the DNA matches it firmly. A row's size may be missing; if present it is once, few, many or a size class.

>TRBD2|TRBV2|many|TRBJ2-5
TGTGCCAGCGGGGCTAGCGGAGAGACCCAGTACTTC
CASGASGETQYF
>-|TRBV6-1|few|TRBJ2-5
TGTGCCAGCAGTGAATGGGGTGGTCTAGCGATACAAGAGACCCAGTACTTC
CASSEWGGLAIQETQYF
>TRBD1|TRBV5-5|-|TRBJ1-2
TGTGCCAGCAGCTTGGATCTCGGACAGGGGGATCAGAACTATGGCTACACCTTC
CASSLDLGQGDQNYGYTF
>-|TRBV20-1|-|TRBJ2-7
TGCAGTGCCTCAAACGGCATACGCTCCTACGAGCAGTACTTC
CSASNGIRSYEQYF
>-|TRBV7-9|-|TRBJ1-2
TGTGCCAGCAGCTTAGTTGCTCAGACTAACTATGGCTACACCTTC
CASSLVAQTNYGYTF
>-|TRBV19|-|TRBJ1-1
TGTGCCAGTATCCTCCGGCGGGGGAACACTGAAGCTTTCTTT
CASILRRGNTEAFF
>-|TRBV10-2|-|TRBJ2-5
TGCGCCAGCAGTGCTCCAGCCGTTCAGGGGACCCAGTACTTC
CASSAPAVQGTQYF
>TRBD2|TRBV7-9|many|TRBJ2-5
TGCGCCAGCAGCCCGGGACTAGCGGGTGAAGAGACCCAGTACTTC
CASSPGLAGEETQYF
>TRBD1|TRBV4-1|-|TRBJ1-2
TGCGCCAGCAGCCTATATCCGGGACAGAACTATGGCTACACCTTC
CASSLYPGQNYGYTF
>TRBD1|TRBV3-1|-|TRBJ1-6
TGTGCCAGCAGCCAAGGGGGACAGATTTATAATTCACCCCTCCACTTT
CASSQGGQIYNSPLHF
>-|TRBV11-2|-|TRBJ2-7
TGTGCCAGCAGCAAGACTAGGGTCTACGAGCAGTACTTC
CASSKTRVYEQYF
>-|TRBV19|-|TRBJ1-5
TGTGCCAGTAGTATGTCAGGAGATAGCAATCAGCCCCAGCATTTT
CASSMSGDSNQPQHF
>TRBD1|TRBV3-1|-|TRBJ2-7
TGTGCCAGCAGCCAAGGACAGGGGTCCGCCGAGCAGTACTTC
CASSQGQGSAEQYF
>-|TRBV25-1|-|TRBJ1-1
TGTGCCAGCAGCAGCCCCTACAGGTTTGGGAACACTGAAGCTTTCTTT
CASSSPYRFGNTEAFF
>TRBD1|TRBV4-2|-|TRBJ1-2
TGTGCCAGCAGCCAAGAATCACGAAGGGGGCAAGGATATGGCTACACCTTC
CASSQESRRGQGYGYTF
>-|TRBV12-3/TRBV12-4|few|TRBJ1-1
TGTGCCAGCAGCCTGACAGTCGGGACCACTGAAGCTTTCTTT
CASSLTVGTTEAFF
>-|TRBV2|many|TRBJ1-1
TGTGCCAGCAGTGCCCCCCGACGACACCTGGGAACTTTCTTT
CASSAPRRHLGTFF
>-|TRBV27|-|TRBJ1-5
TGTGCCAGCAGCCTTGGGTTATATCAGCCCCAGCATTTT
CASSLGLYQPQHF
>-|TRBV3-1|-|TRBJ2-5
TGTGCCAGCAGCCAAGAAAGCCAGAACTCGTACTTC
CASSQESQNSYF
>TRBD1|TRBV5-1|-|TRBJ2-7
TGCGCCAGCAGCACGGGACAGCGCAAAAACTCCTACGAGCAGTACTTC
CASSTGQRKNSYEQYF
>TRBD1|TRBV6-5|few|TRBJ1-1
TGTGCTAGCAGTTACTCGACAGGGCGTGGGAACACTGAAGCTTTCTTT
CASSYSTGRGNTEAFF
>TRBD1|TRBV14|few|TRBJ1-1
TGTGCCAGCAGCCAAGTACAGGGGGCCACTGAAGCTTTCTTT
CASSQVQGATEAFF
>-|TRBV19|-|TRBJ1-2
TGTGCCAGTAGTCTGGTGACCAGTACCTATGGCTACACCTTC
CASSLVTSTYGYTF
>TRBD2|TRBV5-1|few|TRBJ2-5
TGTGCCAGCAGCGTAGTTGCGGCGGGGGGACAAGAGACCCAGTACTTC
CASSVVAAGGQETQYF
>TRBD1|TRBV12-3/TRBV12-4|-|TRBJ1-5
TGTGCCAGCAGCCAGCCCGGGACAGGGGTTCAGCCCCAGCATTTT
CASSQPGTGVQPQHF
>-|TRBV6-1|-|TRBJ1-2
TGTGCCAGCAGTCCGGACAGCGGTAACTATGGCTACACCTTC
CASSPDSGNYGYTF
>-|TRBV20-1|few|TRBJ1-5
TGCAGTGCAGGGACACGCAATCAGCCCCAGCATTTT
CSAGTRNQPQHF
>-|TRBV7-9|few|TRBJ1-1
TGTGCCAGCAGCCAGGGACTTCAGAACACTGAAGCTTTCTTT
CASSQGLQNTEAFF
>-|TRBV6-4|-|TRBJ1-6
TGTGCCAGCAGTGAACGGAACAGGGACTCACCCCTCCACTTT
CASSERNRDSPLHF
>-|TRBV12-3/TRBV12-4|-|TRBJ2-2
TGTGCCAGCAGGACCGGGACTAACACCGGGGAGCTGTTTTTT
CASRTGTNTGELFF
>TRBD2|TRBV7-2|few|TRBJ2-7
TGTGCCAGCAGCTTGGGACTAACGCCCGGGCAGTACTTC
CASSLGLTPGQYF
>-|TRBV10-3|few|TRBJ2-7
TGTGCCATCAGTGCACCGAGCTCCTACGAGCAGTACTTC
CAISAPSSYEQYF
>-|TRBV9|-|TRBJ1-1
TGTGCCAGCAGTGAACAGGTTAACACTGAAGCTTTCTTT
CASSEQVNTEAFF
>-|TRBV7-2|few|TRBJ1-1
TGTGCCAGCAGCTTCAACACGATGAACACTGAAGCTTTCTTT
CASSFNTMNTEAFF
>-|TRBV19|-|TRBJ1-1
TGTGCCAGTAGTATGGGGTCCGGGGCTTCTGAAGCTTTCTTT
CASSMGSGASEAFF
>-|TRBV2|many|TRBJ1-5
TGTGCCAGCAGTCCAAACTTCGGGAGCAATCAGCCCCAGCATTTT
CASSPNFGSNQPQHF
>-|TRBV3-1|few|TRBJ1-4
TGTGCCAGCAGCCAAGTAAGCGGGCCCGCACCCAATGAAAAACTGTTTTTT
CASSQVSGPAPNEKLFF
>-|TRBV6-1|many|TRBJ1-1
TGTGCCAGCAGGGTGGACAGTCGGAACACTGAAGCTTTCTTT
CASRVDSRNTEAFF
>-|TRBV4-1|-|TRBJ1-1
TGCGCCAGCAGCCAAGATTTGAACGGGGGGGGAGCTTTCTTT
CASSQDLNGGGAFF
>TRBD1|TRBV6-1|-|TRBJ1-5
TGTGCCAGCAGTGTCGGGACAGGGAGTGGGCAGCCCCAGCATTTT
CASSVGTGSGQPQHF
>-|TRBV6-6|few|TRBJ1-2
TGTGCCAGCAGTTACTCGCCCCGCACACCAAACTATGGCTACACCTTC
CASSYSPRTPNYGYTF
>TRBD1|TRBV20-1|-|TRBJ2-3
TGCAGTGCTTTCCCGGGACAGGGTTTAGATACGCAGTATTTT
CSAFPGQGLDTQYF
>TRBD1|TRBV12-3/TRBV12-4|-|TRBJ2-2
TGTGCCAGCAGCTTGCGCGGGACAGGGTATTCCGGGGAGCTGTTTTTT
CASSLRGTGYSGELFF
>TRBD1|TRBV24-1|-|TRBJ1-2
TGTGCCACCAGTGACCCGGGACAGGGCCTGTATGGCTACACCTTC
CATSDPGQGLYGYTF
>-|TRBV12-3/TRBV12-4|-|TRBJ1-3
TGTGCCCTCAGAGTCTCTGGAAACACCATATATTTT
CALRVSGNTIYF
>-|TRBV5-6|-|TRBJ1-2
TGTGCCAGCAGCTTGTATGGTTCTGTGGAATATGGCTACACCTTC
CASSLYGSVEYGYTF
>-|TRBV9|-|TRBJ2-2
TGTGCCAGCAGCGTCGGGACCTCTACCGGGGAGCTGTTTTTT
CASSVGTSTGELFF
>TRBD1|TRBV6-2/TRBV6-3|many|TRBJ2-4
TGTGCCAGCAACCGGGACAGTCATGCCCTAGCCGAAAACATTCAGTACTTC
CASNRDSHALAENIQYF
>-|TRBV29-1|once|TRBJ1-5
TGCAGCGTTGAAGTGGTGGGAAAGGGGCCCCAGCATTTT
CSVEVVGKGPQHF
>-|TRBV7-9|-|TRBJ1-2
TGTGCCAGCAGCTTAGTGTTGGGATCTGGCTACACCTTC
CASSLVLGSGYTF
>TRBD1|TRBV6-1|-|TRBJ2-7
TGTGCCAGCAGGTTCCATTTCCTGGGACAGGGGGTGGGAGAGCAGTACTTC
CASRFHFLGQGVGEQYF
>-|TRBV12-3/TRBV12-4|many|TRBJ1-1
TGTGCCACCAAAGGCCACGCTGCAGCCACTGAAGCTTTCTTT
CATKGHAAATEAFF
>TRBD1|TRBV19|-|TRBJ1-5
TGTGCCAGCATACCAGGGGACAGGCAGGATCAGCCCCAGCATTTT
CASIPGDRQDQPQHF
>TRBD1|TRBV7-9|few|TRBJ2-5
TGTGCCAGCAGCTACGACAGGGATCGTGAGACCCAGTACTTC
CASSYDRDRETQYF
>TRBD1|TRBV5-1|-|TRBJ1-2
TGCGCCAGCAGCCTCGGACAGGGTGACGTCTATGGCTACACCTTC
CASSLGQGDVYGYTF
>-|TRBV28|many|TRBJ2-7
TGTGCCAGCAGTTCCACGCGGAAACCGGTCTACGAGCAGTACTTC
CASSSTRKPVYEQYF
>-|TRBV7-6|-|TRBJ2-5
TGTGCCAGCAGCTTAGCGCGGGCGGTACAAGAGACCCAGTACTTC
CASSLARAVQETQYF
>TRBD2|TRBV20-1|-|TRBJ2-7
TGCAGTGCTAGAGATCTAGGCGATTGGACTAGCGGGACCACTGTTCACTTC
CSARDLGDWTSGTTVHF
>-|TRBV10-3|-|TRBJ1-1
TGTGCCATCAGTGAGTCCCAGGAGGGGGGCACTGAAGCTTTCTTT
CAISESQEGGTEAFF